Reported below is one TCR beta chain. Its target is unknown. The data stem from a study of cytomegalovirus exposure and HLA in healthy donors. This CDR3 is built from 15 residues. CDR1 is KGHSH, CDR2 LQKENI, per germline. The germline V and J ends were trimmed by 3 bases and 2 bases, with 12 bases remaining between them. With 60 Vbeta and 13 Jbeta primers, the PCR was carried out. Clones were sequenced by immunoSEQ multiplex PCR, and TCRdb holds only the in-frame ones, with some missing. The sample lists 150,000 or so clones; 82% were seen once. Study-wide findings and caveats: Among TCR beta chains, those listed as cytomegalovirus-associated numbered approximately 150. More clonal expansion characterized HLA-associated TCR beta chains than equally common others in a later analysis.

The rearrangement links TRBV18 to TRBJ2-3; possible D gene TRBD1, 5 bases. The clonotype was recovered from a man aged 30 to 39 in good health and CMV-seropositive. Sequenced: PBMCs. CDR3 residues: CASSPSTGPTDTQYF. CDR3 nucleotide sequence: TGTGCCAGCTCACCTAGCACAGGCCCCACAGATACGCAGTATTTT.